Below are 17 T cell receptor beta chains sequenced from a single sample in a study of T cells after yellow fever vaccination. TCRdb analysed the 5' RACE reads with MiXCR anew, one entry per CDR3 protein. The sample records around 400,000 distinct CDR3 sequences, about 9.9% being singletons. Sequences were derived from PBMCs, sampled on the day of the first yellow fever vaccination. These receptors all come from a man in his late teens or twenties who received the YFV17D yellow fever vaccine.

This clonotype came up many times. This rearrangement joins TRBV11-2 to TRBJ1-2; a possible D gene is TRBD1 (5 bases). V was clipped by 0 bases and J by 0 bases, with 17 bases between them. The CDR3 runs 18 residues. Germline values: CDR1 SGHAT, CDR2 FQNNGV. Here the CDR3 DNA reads TGTGCCAGCAGCTTAGAACAGGAACCTACGTACGCTAACTATGGCTACACCTTC. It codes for CASSLEQEPTYANYGYTF.

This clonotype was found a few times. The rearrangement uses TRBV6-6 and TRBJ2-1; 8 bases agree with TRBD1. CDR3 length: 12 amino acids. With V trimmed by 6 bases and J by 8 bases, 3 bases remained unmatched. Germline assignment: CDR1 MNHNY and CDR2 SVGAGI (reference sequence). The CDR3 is CASSSGGDEQFF. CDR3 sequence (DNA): TGTGCCAGCAGCTCAGGGGGCGATGAGCAGTTCTTC.

In DNA, the CDR3 is TGTGCCAGCAGTGACTCGGACAGGGGCCGGGGTTTTGGACAGTACGTC. Translated, it gives CASSDSDRGRGFGQYV. This chain connects TRBV6-4 to TRBJ2-7, with 9 bases aligning to TRBD1. Germline assignment: CDR1 MRHNA and CDR2 SNTAGT. CDR3 size: 16 residues. With V trimmed by 0 bases and J by 10 bases, 13 bases remained unmatched.

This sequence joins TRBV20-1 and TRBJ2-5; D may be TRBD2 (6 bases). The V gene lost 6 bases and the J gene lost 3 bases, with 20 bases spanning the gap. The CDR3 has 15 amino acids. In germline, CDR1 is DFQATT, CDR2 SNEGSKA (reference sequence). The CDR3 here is CSATAGQGRKETQYF. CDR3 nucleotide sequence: TGCAGTGCCACGGCGGGGCAGGGCAGGAAAGAGACCCAGTACTTC.

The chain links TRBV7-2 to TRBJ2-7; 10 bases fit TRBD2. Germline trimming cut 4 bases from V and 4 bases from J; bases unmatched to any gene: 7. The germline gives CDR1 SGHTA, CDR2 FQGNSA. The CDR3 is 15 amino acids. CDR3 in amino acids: CASSSLAGGRYEQYF. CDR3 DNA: TGTGCCAGCAGCTCCTTAGCGGGGGGCCGGTACGAGCAGTACTTC.

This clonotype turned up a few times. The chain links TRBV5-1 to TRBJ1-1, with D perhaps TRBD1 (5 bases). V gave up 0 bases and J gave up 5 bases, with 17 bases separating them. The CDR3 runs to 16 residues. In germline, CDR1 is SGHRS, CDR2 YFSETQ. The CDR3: CASSLAVGQTGTEAFF. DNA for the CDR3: TGCGCCAGCAGCTTGGCCGTCGGACAAACGGGGACTGAAGCTTTCTTT.

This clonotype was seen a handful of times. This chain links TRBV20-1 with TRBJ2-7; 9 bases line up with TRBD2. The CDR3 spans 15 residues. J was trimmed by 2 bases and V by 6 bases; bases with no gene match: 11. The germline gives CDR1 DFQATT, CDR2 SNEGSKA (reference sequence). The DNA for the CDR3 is TGCAGTGCCGCCGGGCCGCTAGCGGGGACCTACGAGCAGTACTTC. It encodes CSAAGPLAGTYEQYF.

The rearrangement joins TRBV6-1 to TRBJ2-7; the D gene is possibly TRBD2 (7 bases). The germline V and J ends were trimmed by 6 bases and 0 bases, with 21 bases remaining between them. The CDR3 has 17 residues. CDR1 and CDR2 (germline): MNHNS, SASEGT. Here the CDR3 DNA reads TGTGCCAGCAGATCGCGGCCGGGGGGCCGCGACTCCTACGAGCAGTACGTC. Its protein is CASRSRPGGRDSYEQYV.

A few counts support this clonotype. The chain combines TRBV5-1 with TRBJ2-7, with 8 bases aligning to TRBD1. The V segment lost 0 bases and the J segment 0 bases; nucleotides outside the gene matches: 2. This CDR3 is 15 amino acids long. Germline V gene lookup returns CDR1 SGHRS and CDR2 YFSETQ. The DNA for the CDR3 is TGCGCCAGCAGCTTGGGGACAGGGCCCTCCTACGAGCAGTACGTC. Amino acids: CASSLGTGPSYEQYV.

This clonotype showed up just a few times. The CDR3 DNA follows: TGTGCCAGCAGTTTATACACCGGGAACACTGAAGCTTTCTTT. Protein product: CASSLYTGNTEAFF. The chain has TRBV27 and TRBJ1-1, with D unclear. The CDR3 is made up of 14 amino acids. The germline V gene encodes CDR1 MNHEY and CDR2 SMNVEV (reference sequence). Trimming left V 1 base short and J 1 base short, with 7 bases between.

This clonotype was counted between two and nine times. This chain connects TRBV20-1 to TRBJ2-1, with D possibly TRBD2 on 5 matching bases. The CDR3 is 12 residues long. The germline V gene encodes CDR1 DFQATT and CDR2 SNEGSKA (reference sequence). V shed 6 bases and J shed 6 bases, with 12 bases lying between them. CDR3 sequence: CSAQRRFNEQFF. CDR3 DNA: TGCAGTGCCCAAAGGAGGTTCAATGAGCAGTTCTTC.

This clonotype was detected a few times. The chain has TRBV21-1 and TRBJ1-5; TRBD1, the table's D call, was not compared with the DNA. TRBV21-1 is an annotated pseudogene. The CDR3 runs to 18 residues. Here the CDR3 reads CASSKAPGAPNSNQPQHF. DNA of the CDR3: TGTGCCAGCAGCAAAGCCCCTGGGGCACCCAATAGCAATCAGCCCCAGCATTTT.

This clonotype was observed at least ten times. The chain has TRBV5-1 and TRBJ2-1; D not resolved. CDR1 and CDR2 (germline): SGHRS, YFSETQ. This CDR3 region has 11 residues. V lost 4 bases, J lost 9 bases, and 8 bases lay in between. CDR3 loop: CASSTGPEQFF. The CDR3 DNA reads TGCGCCAGCAGCACCGGCCCTGAGCAGTTCTTC.

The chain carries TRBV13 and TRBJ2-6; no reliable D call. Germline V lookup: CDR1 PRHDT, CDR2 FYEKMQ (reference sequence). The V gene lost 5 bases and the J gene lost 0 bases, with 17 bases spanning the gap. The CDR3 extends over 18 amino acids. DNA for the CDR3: TGTGCCAGCAGCCGCCCCACTTCCTGGAGCTCTGGGGCCAACGTCCTGACTTTC. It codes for CASSRPTSWSSGANVLTF.

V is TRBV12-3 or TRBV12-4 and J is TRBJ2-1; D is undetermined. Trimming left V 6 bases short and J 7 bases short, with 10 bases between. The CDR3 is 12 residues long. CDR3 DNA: TGTGCCAGCAGGCCGGTGTGGAATGAGCAGTTCTTC. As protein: CASRPVWNEQFF.

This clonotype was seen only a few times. The CDR3 loop reads CASSPIFSLAGGNKEVETQYF. DNA of the CDR3: TGTGCCAGCAGCCCAATATTCTCCCTAGCGGGGGGCAACAAGGAGGTAGAGACCCAGTACTTC. The chain combines TRBV7-8 with TRBJ2-5; TRBD2 matches 11 bases. V was pared by 5 bases and J by 4 bases, with 24 bases of the junction left unmatched. CDR3 length: 21 residues. In germline, CDR1 is SGHVS, CDR2 FQNEAQ.

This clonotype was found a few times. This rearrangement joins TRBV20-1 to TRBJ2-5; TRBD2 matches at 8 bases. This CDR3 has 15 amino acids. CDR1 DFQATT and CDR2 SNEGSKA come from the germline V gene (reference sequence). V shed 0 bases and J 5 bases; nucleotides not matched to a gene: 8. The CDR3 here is CSARDTGGGVETQYF. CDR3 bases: TGCAGTGCTAGAGATACGGGGGGGGGTGTGGAGACCCAGTACTTC.